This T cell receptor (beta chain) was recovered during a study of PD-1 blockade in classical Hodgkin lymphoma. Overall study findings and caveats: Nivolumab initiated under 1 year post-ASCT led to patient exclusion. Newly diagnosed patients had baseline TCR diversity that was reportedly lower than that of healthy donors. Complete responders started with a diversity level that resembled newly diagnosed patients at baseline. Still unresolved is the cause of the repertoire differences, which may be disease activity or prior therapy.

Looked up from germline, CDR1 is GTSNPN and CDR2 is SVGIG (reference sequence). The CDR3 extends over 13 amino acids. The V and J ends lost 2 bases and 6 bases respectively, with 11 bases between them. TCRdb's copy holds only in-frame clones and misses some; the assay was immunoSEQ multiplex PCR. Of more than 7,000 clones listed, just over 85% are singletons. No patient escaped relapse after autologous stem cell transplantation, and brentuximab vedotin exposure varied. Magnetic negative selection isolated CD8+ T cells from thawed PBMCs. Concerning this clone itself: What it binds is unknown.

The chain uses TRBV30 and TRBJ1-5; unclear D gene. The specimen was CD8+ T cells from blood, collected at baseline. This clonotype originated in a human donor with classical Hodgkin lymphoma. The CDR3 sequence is CAWSFREGQPQHF. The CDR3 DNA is TGTGCCTGGAGTTTCCGGGAAGGTCAGCCCCAGCATTTT. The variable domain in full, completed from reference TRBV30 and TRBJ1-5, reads SQTIHQWPATLVQPVGSPLSLECTVEGTSNPNLYWYRQAAGRGLQLLFYSVGIGQISSEVPQNLSASRPQDRQFILSSKKLLLSDSGFYLCAWSFREGQPQHFGDGTRLSIL.